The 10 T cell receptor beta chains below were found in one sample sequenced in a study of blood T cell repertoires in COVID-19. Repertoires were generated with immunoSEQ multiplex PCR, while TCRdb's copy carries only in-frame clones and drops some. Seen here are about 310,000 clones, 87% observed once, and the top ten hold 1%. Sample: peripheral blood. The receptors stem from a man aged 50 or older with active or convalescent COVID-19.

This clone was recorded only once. CDR3 region: CSASQGGEETEAFF. DNA for the CDR3: TGCAGTGCTAGTCAGGGTGGAGAGGAAACTGAAGCTTTCTTT. The V call is TRBV20-1, the J call TRBJ1-1; D may be TRBD1 (5 bases). Trimming pared 3 bases from V and 5 bases from J, leaving 16 bases between. The CDR3 contains 14 residues. Per germline, CDR1 DFQATT and CDR2 SNEGSKA (reference sequence).

The CDR3 here is CSVIPGGGGYTF. In DNA, the CDR3 is TGCAGCGTGATTCCGGGAGGAGGAGGCTACACCTTC. The V and J genes are TRBV29-1 and TRBJ1-2; D call uncertain. Germline CDR1 and CDR2: SQVTM and ANQGSEA. The length of the CDR3 is 12 residues. The germline V and J ends were trimmed by 6 bases and 8 bases, with 16 bases remaining between them.

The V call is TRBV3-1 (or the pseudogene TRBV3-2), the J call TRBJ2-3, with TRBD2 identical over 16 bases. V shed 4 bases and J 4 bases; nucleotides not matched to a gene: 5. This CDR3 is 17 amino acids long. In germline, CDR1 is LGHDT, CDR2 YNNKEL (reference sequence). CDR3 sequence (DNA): TGTGCCAGCAGCCTGGGACTAGCGGGAGGGTACGCAGATACGCAGTATTTT. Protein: CASSLGLAGGYADTQYF.

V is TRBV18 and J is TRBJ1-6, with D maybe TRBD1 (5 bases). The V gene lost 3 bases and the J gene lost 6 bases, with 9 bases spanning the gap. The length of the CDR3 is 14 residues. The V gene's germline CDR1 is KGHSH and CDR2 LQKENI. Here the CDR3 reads CASSPDSPNSPLHF. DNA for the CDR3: TGTGCCAGCTCACCTGACAGCCCTAATTCACCCCTCCACTTT. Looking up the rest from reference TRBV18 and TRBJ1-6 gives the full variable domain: NAGVMQNPRHLVRRRGQEARLRCSPMKGHSHVYWYRQLPEEGLKFMVYLQKENIIDESGMPKERFSAEFPKEGPSILRIQQVVRGDSAAYFCASSPDSPNSPLHFGNGTRLTVT.

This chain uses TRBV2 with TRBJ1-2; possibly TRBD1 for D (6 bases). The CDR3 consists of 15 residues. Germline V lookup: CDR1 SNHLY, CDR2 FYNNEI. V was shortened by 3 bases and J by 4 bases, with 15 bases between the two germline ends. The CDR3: CASSDVRGNIYGYTF. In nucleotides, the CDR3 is TGTGCCAGCAGTGATGTGAGGGGGAATATCTATGGCTACACCTTC.

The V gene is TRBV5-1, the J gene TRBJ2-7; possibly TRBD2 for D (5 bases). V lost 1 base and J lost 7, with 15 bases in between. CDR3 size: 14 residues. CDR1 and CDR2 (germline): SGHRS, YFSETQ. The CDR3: CASSLSSRSEEQYF. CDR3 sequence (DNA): TGCGCCAGCAGCTTGTCTAGCCGGTCGGAGGAGCAGTACTTC. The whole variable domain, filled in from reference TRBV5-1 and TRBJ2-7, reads KAGVTQTPRYLIKTRGQQVTLSCSPISGHRSVSWYQQTPGQGLQFLFEYFSETQRNKGNFPGRFSGRQFSNSRSEMNVSTLELGDSALYLCASSLSSRSEEQYFGPGTRLTVT.

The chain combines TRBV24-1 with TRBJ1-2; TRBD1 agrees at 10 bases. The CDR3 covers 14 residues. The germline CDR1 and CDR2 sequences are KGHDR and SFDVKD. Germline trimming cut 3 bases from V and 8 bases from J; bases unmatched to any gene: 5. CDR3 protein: CATSDPGTGVGYTF. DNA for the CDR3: TGTGCCACCAGTGATCCCGGGACAGGGGTCGGCTACACCTTC.

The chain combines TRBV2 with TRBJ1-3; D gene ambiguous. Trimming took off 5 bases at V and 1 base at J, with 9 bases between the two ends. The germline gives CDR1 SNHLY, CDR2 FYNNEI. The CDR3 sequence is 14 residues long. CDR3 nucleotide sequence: TGTGCCAGCAGTAACCAACTATCTGGAAACACCATATATTTT. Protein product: CASSNQLSGNTIYF. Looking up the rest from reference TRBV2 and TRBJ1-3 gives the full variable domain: EPEVTQTPSHQVTQMGQEVILRCVPISNHLYFYWYRQILGQKVEFLVSFYNNEISEKSEIFDDQFSVERPDGSNFTLKIRSTKLEDSAMYFCASSNQLSGNTIYFGEGSWLTVV.

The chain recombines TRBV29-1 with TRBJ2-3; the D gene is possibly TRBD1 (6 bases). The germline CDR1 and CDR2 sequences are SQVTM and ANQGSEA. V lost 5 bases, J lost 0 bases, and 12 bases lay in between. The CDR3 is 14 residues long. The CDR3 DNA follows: TGCAGCGTTTCCCGGGACACTAGCACAGATACGCAGTATTTT. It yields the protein CSVSRDTSTDTQYF.

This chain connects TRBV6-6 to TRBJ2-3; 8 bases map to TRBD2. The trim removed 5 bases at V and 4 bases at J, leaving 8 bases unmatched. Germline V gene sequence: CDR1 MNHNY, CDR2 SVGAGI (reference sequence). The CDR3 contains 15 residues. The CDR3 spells CASSRSSGSSDTQYF. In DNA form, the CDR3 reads TGTGCCAGCAGTCGATCCAGCGGGAGTTCAGATACGCAGTATTTT.